This T cell receptor (beta chain) is from a study of T cell responses to AZD1222 COVID-19 vaccine. Study-wide results and caveats: Donors were chiefly white British, with a greater number of females, and clonal diversity was perhaps underestimated. A rise in Spike-specific TCR breadth and depth followed two AZD1222 doses.

Some clones are missing from TCRdb's copy, which holds only in-frame ones; the method was immunoSEQ multiplex PCR. The sample carries about 130,000 clones, over 85% recorded once. Of note for this clone: Antigen unknown. Other DNA sequences of this sample code for an identical CDR3.

This CDR3 is built from 11 residues. CDR1 is DFQATT, CDR2 SNEGSKA, per germline (reference sequence). V lost 3 bases to trimming and J lost 3 bases, with 6 bases between them. The sequences come from peripheral blood, collected on day 0 of AZD1222 vaccination. The genes are TRBV20-1 and TRBJ2-7, with D perhaps matching TRBD2 (6 bases). The receptor's source is an adult in good health. CDR3 protein: CSAREGYEQYF. CDR3 bases: TGCAGTGCTAGGGAGGGCTACGAGCAGTACTTC.